The present TCR beta chain was sequenced within a study of cytomegalovirus exposure and HLA in healthy donors. General study results and limits: The sole available immune exposure information was CMV serostatus. TCR beta V- and J-gene trimming was later associated with a missense DCLRE1C variant. Both high specificity and high sensitivity reportedly marked the classifier's diagnosis of cytomegalovirus status. Clonal expansion, a later analysis showed, was greater in HLA-associated TCR beta chains than in equally common others.

In the PCR, 60 Vbeta and 13 Jbeta primers were used. TCRdb's table, derived via immunoSEQ multiplex PCR, lists solely in-frame clones and lacks some. The sample carries roughly 86,000 clones, more than 55% recorded once. This clone appeared a few times. Its target is unknown. This same CDR3 is encoded by further DNA sequences in the sample. Specimen: PBMCs. The sequence was obtained from a woman in her forties or fifties in good health and CMV-seropositive.

The CDR3 DNA is TGTGCCAGTCGTAGCGGGATCACAGATACGCAGTATTTT. Protein: CASRSGITDTQYF. The rearrangement links TRBV2 to TRBJ2-3, with 8 nucleotides matching TRBD2. Germline V lookup: CDR1 SNHLY, CDR2 FYNNEI. V lost 9 bases, J lost 2 bases, and 4 bases stayed unmatched. The CDR3 has 13 residues. Variable domain in full (rest from reference TRBV2 and TRBJ2-3): EPEVTQTPSHQVTQMGQEVILRCVPISNHLYFYWYRQILGQKVEFLVSFYNNEISEKSEIFDDQFSVERPDGSNFTLKIRSTKLEDSAMYFCASRSGITDTQYFGPGTRLTVL.